Listed below are T cell receptor beta chains from one sample, sequenced in a study of technical replicates of blood from several donors. Clones were sequenced by immunoSEQ multiplex PCR, and TCRdb holds only the in-frame ones, with some missing. The table includes some 60,000 clones, 87% detected once. What was sequenced was PBMCs. The receptor source for this set is a human donor in good health. Some clones in this sample may be carry-over from other donors' samples. Both conserved end residues are part of each CDR3. Fields, in order: D gene, clone size, V gene, J gene, CDR3 DNA, CDR3 protein. A D gene is named only where the DNA matches it firmly. Clone size is not always given. Where it is, it says once, few, many or a class for expanded clones.

>TRBD2|NA|TRBV7-6|TRBJ2-5
TGTGCCAGCAGCATCGGGACTAGCGGGGCCCTTCTACAAGAGACCCAGTACTTC
CASSIGTSGALLQETQYF
>NA|NA|TRBV18|TRBJ1-1
TGTGCCAGCTCTCTCCAGGGAGGGGACACTGAAGCTTTCTTT
CASSLQGGDTEAFF
>NA|NA|TRBV5-4|TRBJ2-3
TGTGCCAGCACGCGCCGGGGTGGGGTCAGCGCAGATACGCAGTATTTT
CASTRRGGVSADTQYF
>NA|once|TRBV4-2|TRBJ2-1
TGTGCCAGCAGCCAAGAGGGGGACTCAGCCTACAATGAGCAGTTCTTC
CASSQEGDSAYNEQFF
>TRBD1|few|TRBV7-9|TRBJ2-7
TGTGCCAGCAGCCCAGGGGGACAGGGGCACGACGAGCAGTACTTC
CASSPGGQGHDEQYF
>NA|NA|TRBV7-9|TRBJ2-3
TGTGCCAGCAGCCGCGCGTATAGCACAGATACGCAGTATTTT
CASSRAYSTDTQYF
>NA|NA|TRBV2|TRBJ2-2
TGTGCCAGCAGTGAGGAGGGAGGGGGAAACACCGGGGAGCTGTTTTTT
CASSEEGGGNTGELFF
>TRBD1|NA|TRBV7-8|TRBJ1-2
TGTGCCAGCAGCACGCCGGGACAGGGATACTATGGCTACACCTTC
CASSTPGQGYYGYTF
>TRBD1|few|TRBV7-9|TRBJ2-7
TGTGCCAGCAGCTTAGAGGGGGCTGCCGCCGAGCAGTACTTC
CASSLEGAAAEQYF
>TRBD2|NA|TRBV2|TRBJ2-1
TGTGCCAGCAGTGATTATAGGGGACTAGTCCATGAGCAGTTCTTC
CASSDYRGLVHEQFF
>TRBD1|few|TRBV6-5|TRBJ1-5
TGTGCCAGCAGTCCTGACAGGGTCAATCAGCCCCAGCATTTT
CASSPDRVNQPQHF
>TRBD1|NA|TRBV5-6|TRBJ1-5
TGTGCCAGCAGCTCTTATGGACAGGGTACGCGGAATCAGCCCCAGCATTTT
CASSSYGQGTRNQPQHF
>NA|NA|TRBV7-9|TRBJ1-1
TGTGCCAGCACTCTGGGAGACACTGAAGCTTTCTTT
CASTLGDTEAFF
>TRBD1|NA|TRBV6-5|TRBJ1-2
TGTGCCAGCAGACCCGAGACAGGGCGTAACTATGGCTACACCTTC
CASRPETGRNYGYTF
>NA|NA|TRBV7-2|TRBJ2-3
TGTGCCAGCAGATCCCCCCTGGGGCTGTATTTT
CASRSPLGLYF
>TRBD2|NA|TRBV7-7|TRBJ2-3
TGTGCCAGCAGCCCTTCGGGACTAGGAAAGCAGTATTTT
CASSPSGLGKQYF
>NA|NA|TRBV29-1|TRBJ1-2
TGCAGCAGTTCGATTGGGTCAGGGGCAACCTATGGCTACACCTTC
CSSSIGSGATYGYTF
>NA|NA|TRBV5-4|TRBJ2-5
TGTGCCAGCAGCTTGGAAGCGTTGAAAGAGACCCAGTACTTC
CASSLEALKETQYF
>NA|NA|TRBV7-2|TRBJ2-7
TGTGCCAGCAGCTCAAGCCGTGGGAGAATCTACGAGCAGTACTTC
CASSSSRGRIYEQYF
>NA|NA|TRBV2|TRBJ2-3
TGTGCCAGCGTTTCGGTCCTAACAGATACGCAGTATTTT
CASVSVLTDTQYF
>NA|NA|TRBV6-1|TRBJ1-6
TGTGCCAGCACAGTCGGGGGATCGATAGGTTCACCCCTCCACTTT
CASTVGGSIGSPLHF
>TRBD2|NA|TRBV4-2|TRBJ2-1
TGTGCCAGCAGCCAAGAGGGGACTAGATCTATCCATGAGCAGTTCTTC
CASSQEGTRSIHEQFF
>TRBD1|once|TRBV6-1|TRBJ1-6
TGTGCCGGCGGACAGGGCGGCAATTCACCCCTCCACTTT
CAGGQGGNSPLHF
>NA|NA|TRBV5-1|TRBJ1-2
TGCGCCAGCAGCTCCAGCGGTACAGGGTGGTATGGCTACACCTTC
CASSSSGTGWYGYTF
>TRBD1|NA|TRBV6-5|TRBJ2-7
TGTGCCAGCAGTTATACAGGGGCCTCCTCCTACGAGCAGTACTTC
CASSYTGASSYEQYF
>NA|NA|TRBV28|TRBJ2-5
TGTGCCTCTAAGGGGGAGGGGACCCAGTACTTC
CASKGEGTQYF
>TRBD2|NA|TRBV5-5|TRBJ2-7
TGTGCCAGCAGCAGCGCCGGGACTAGCGCTGCCTACGAGCAGTACTTC
CASSSAGTSAAYEQYF
>NA|NA|TRBV29-1|TRBJ2-3
TGCAGCGTTGGAGGTGGTACCATCACAGATACGCAGTATTTT
CSVGGGTITDTQYF
>TRBD1|NA|TRBV5-6|TRBJ2-5
TGTGCCAGCAGCTCCCGACAGGGGGCGCAGGAGACCCAGTACTTC
CASSSRQGAQETQYF
>NA|NA|TRBV11-1|TRBJ1-1
TGTGCCAGCAGCTTAGTTGGGGAGGGGTGGCACACTGAAGCTTTCTTT
CASSLVGEGWHTEAFF
>TRBD1|NA|TRBV4-1|TRBJ2-1
TGCGCCAGCAGCCTGGACAGGGGCCCCTACAATGAGCAGTTCTTC
CASSLDRGPYNEQFF
>NA|NA|TRBV7-9|TRBJ1-2
TGTGCCAGCAGCTTAGGTGGGCATCGCCCTCCCTATGGCTACACCTTC
CASSLGGHRPPYGYTF
>NA|NA|TRBV4-3|TRBJ2-6
TGCGCCAGCAGCCCTCGCGGACTCGGCCAGAGGGCCAACGTCCTGACTTTC
CASSPRGLGQRANVLTF
>NA|NA|TRBV18|TRBJ2-2
TGTGCCAGCTCACCGGGTAGCGGGAACACCGGGGAGCTGTTTTTT
CASSPGSGNTGELFF
>TRBD2|medium-sized|TRBV4-2|TRBJ2-7
TGTGCCAGCAGCCAAGATACTAGCGGGAGTTACGAGCAGTACTTC
CASSQDTSGSYEQYF
>TRBD1|NA|TRBV6-1|TRBJ2-5
TGTGCCAGCAGTGAAGCGGAATATAGGGGGCAGGGTAAAAAGGAGACCCAGTACTTC
CASSEAEYRGQGKKETQYF
>TRBD1|once|TRBV6-6|TRBJ2-3
TGTGCCAGCAGTTCTGGCGCCAGGGGGGATACGCAGTATTTT
CASSSGARGDTQYF
>NA|NA|TRBV5-4|TRBJ1-2
TGTGCCAGCAGGCGAGGCCTTGATTTACGGGGCTACACCTTC
CASRRGLDLRGYTF
>TRBD1|many|TRBV28|TRBJ1-1
TGTGCCAGCAGTTTATTTGGTATAACAGGGGGCCCTGAGTGTGCTTTCTTT
CASSLFGITGGPECAFF
>NA|NA|TRBV6-1|TRBJ2-5
TGTGCCAGCAGTGAAGGACGTGGACAACCGACGGCCCAGTACTTC
CASSEGRGQPTAQYF
>TRBD1|NA|TRBV5-1|TRBJ1-2
TGCGCCAGCAGCTTGGCCTTGGGACAGGGGAACTATGGCTACACCTTC
CASSLALGQGNYGYTF
>NA|NA|TRBV5-1|TRBJ2-3
TGCGCCAGCAACCGACGGGGGTCCGATGGAGGGTATACGCAGTATTTT
CASNRRGSDGGYTQYF
>TRBD1|NA|TRBV6-6|TRBJ1-1
TGTGCCAGCAGTAACCCGACAGGGATCAACACTGAAGCTTTCTTT
CASSNPTGINTEAFF
>TRBD2|NA|TRBV13|TRBJ2-1
TGTGCCAGCAGCCCAGCCGGGACTAACTACAATGAGCAGTTCTTC
CASSPAGTNYNEQFF
>NA|NA|TRBV6-5|TRBJ2-1
TGTGCCAGCAGTTACTCGGGAGGAACCTCCAATGAGCAGTTCTTC
CASSYSGGTSNEQFF
>TRBD1|NA|TRBV6-1|TRBJ2-7
TGTGCCAGCAGCCGGGACAGGGGCTACGAGCAGTACTTC
CASSRDRGYEQYF
>NA|NA|TRBV21-1|TRBJ2-7
TGTGCCAGCAGCACACACTACGAGCAGTACTTC
CASSTHYEQYF
>TRBD1|NA|TRBV2|TRBJ2-2
TGTGCCAGCAGTGATGAGGGACAGGGTGACACCGGGGAGCTGTTTTTT
CASSDEGQGDTGELFF
>NA|NA|TRBV19|TRBJ1-4
TGTGCCAGTAGTATATCGGGGTCGGGGAGTGAAAAACTGTTTTTT
CASSISGSGSEKLFF
>TRBD2|few|TRBV27|TRBJ2-2
TGTGCCAGCAGTTCTAGCGGTAGAAACACCGGGGAGCTGTTTTTT
CASSSSGRNTGELFF
>TRBD1|NA|TRBV19|TRBJ2-7
TGTGCCAGTAGTCAAGGGACAGGGGGAACCTACGAGCAGTACTTC
CASSQGTGGTYEQYF
>NA|NA|TRBV5-1|TRBJ2-7
TGCGCCAGCAGCTTGGATAGAGAGCAGTACTTC
CASSLDREQYF
>NA|few|TRBV9|TRBJ1-1
TGTGCCAGCAGCGTAGTATATCCAGGGAGGCTGAACACTGAAGCTTTCTTT
CASSVVYPGRLNTEAFF
>TRBD1|once|TRBV25-1|TRBJ2-7
TGTGCCAGCACTGCGACAGGGGTATCCTACGAGCAGTACTTC
CASTATGVSYEQYF
>NA|NA|TRBV9|TRBJ1-5
TGTGCCAGCAGCGTAGGGCCAGGGTGGAATCAGCCCCAGCATTTT
CASSVGPGWNQPQHF
>NA|NA|TRBV7-7|TRBJ2-1
TGTGCCAGCAGCCCGGCGCGGGGTTTGAATGAGCAGTTCTTC
CASSPARGLNEQFF
>TRBD1|NA|TRBV6-5|TRBJ2-7
TGTGCCAGCAGTTACTCGGGACAGAGCAGCTACGAGCAGTACTTC
CASSYSGQSSYEQYF
>TRBD2|NA|TRBV2|TRBJ2-7
TGTGCCAGCACCCCCGCGGGGGGAATGTACGAGCAGTACTTC
CASTPAGGMYEQYF
>NA|NA|TRBV5-1|TRBJ1-2
TGCGCCAGCAGCTTGGCGGGTAGGGGCGGTGGCTACACCTTC
CASSLAGRGGGYTF